Shown below are 7 T cell receptor beta chains from a single sample sequenced in a study of T cell responses to AZD1222 COVID-19 vaccine. Using immunoSEQ multiplex PCR, the repertoire was profiled, and TCRdb retains in-frame clones only, with some absent. The sample lists roughly 150,000 clones, around 87% occurring once. The sample consisted of peripheral blood, taken 28 days after the second AZD1222 dose. These receptors all stem from an adult who received the AZD1222 COVID-19 vaccine.

V gene TRBV6-2 or TRBV6-3 combines with J gene TRBJ2-1, with 12 bases lining up with TRBD2. The junction had 7 bases not matched to a gene; V was cut back by 1 base and J by 6 bases. Germline assignment: CDR1 MNHEY and CDR2 SVGEGT. This CDR3 comprises 17 residues. CDR3 sequence: CASSYWPLAGGGNEQFF. CDR3 nucleotide sequence: TGTGCCAGCAGTTACTGGCCCCTAGCGGGAGGGGGCAATGAGCAGTTCTTC.

This chain connects TRBV6-1 to TRBJ1-2; possibly TRBD1 for D (5 bases). Germline assignment: CDR1 MNHNS and CDR2 SASEGT. CDR3 length: 16 amino acids. The V end was cut by 1 base, the J end by 2 bases, with 14 bases between. The CDR3 region has the DNA TGTGCCAGCAGTGAAGGCGGGGCAGGGACCAACTATGGCTACACCTTC. This encodes CASSEGGAGTNYGYTF.

This chain connects TRBV24-1 to TRBJ2-5; maybe TRBD1 (6 bases). V lost 3 bases to trimming and J lost 1 base, with 14 bases between them. Per the germline V gene, CDR1 is KGHDR and CDR2 is SFDVKD. The length of the CDR3 is 16 residues. The CDR3 DNA follows: TGTGCCACCAGTGATCCCCGACCGGACAGCCAAGAGACCCAGTACTTC. The encoded protein is CATSDPRPDSQETQYF.

J is TRBJ2-1 and V is TRBV4-3, with 13 bases that match TRBD2. CDR3 size: 21 residues. V lost 0 bases to trimming and J lost 4 bases; unmatched junction nucleotides: 15. Germline CDR1 and CDR2: LGHNA and YSLEER. The CDR3 loop reads CASSQEAGTARTSGRYNEQFF. Written as DNA, the CDR3 is TGCGCCAGCAGCCAAGAAGCCGGGACAGCTAGGACTAGCGGGAGATACAATGAGCAGTTCTTC.

This rearrangement joins TRBV28 to TRBJ2-1, with 7 bases aligning to TRBD2. The trim removed 9 bases at V and 7 bases at J, leaving 9 bases unmatched. CDR1 and CDR2 (germline): MDHEN, SYDVKM. The CDR3 runs to 13 residues. CDR3 amino acids: CASLPSGKNEQFF. CDR3 nucleotide sequence: TGTGCCAGTCTGCCCAGCGGGAAAAATGAGCAGTTCTTC. The whole variable domain, filled in from reference TRBV28 and TRBJ2-1, reads DVKVTQSSRYLVKRTGEKVFLECVQDMDHENMFWYRQDPGLGLRLIYFSYDVKMKEKGDIPEGYSVSREKKERFSLILESASTNQTSMYLCASLPSGKNEQFFGPGTRLTVL.

J is TRBJ1-6 and V is TRBV27; a weak D match, TRBD1 (5 bases). Germline lookup yields CDR1 MNHEY and CDR2 SMNVEV (reference sequence). Trimming stripped 5 bases from V and 7 bases from J, with 18 bases between. This CDR3 is 16 amino acids long. The CDR3 here is CASSPFGGANNSPLHF. As DNA, the CDR3 is TGTGCCAGCAGTCCCTTCGGAGGGGCGAACAATTCACCCCTCCACTTT.

The J gene is TRBJ2-5, the V gene TRBV6-1; D is undetermined. CDR1 is MNHNS, CDR2 SASEGT, per germline. The CDR3 is 13 residues long. V was cut by 3 bases and J by 2 bases, with 7 bases left in between. CDR3 sequence (DNA): TGTGCCAGCAGTGACATTCTACAAGAGACCCAGTACTTC. As protein: CASSDILQETQYF.